This TCR beta chain was observed in a study of blood T cell repertoires in COVID-19. From germline, CDR1 is SGHKS and CDR2 YYEKEE (reference sequence). The CDR3 contains 15 residues. The V and J ends lost 5 bases and 1 base, in that order; junction bases with no gene match: 6. Profiling relied on immunoSEQ multiplex PCR, and the TCRdb table lists in-frame clones only, not all of them. Of over 200,000 clones detected, 80% to 90% appear once; the ten largest clones hold about 2.5%. The sequence came from a man aged 25-40 years with COVID-19, enrolled during active disease. The chain couples TRBV5-5 to TRBJ2-7; 10 positions agree with TRBD1. Sequenced sample: peripheral blood. The CDR3 DNA is TGTGCCAGCAGTAGGGACAGGGGAATTTCCTACGAGCAGTACTTC. Translation: CASSRDRGISYEQYF. Together with reference TRBV5-5 and TRBJ2-7, the CDR3 gives the full variable domain: DAGVTQSPTHLIKTRGQQVTLRCSPISGHKSVSWYQQVLGQGPQFIFQYYEKEERGRGNFPDRFSARQFPNYSSELNVNALLLGDSALYLCASSRDRGISYEQYFGPGTRLTVT.